A selection of T cell receptor beta chains follows, all from one sample in a study of cytomegalovirus exposure and HLA in healthy donors. Profiling relied on immunoSEQ multiplex PCR, and the TCRdb table lists in-frame clones only, not all of them. The table lists 72,000 or so clones, 55% to 65% of them singletons. Sequencing was carried out using PBMCs. Every receptor here comes from a woman in her forties or fifties in good health and CMV-seronegative. Both conserved end residues are trimmed from each CDR3.

j_gene,v_gene,CDR3aa
TRBJ2-5,TRBV18,ASSARGKETQY
TRBJ1-1,TRBV4-3,ASSQDLADEAF
TRBJ1-2,TRBV28,ASSAGTLNYGYT
TRBJ1-1,TRBV11-1,ASSLVQGAMNTEAF
TRBJ2-3,TRBV6-5,ASSGPGDTDTQY
TRBJ1-3,TRBV28,ASSLRGNTIY
TRBJ1-3,TRBV5-4,ASSRGTGRLSGNTIY
TRBJ2-1,TRBV7-3,ASSSGGGHEQF
TRBJ1-1,TRBV6-5,ASSTAQNTEAF
TRBJ1-1,TRBV6-6,ASGTGGTEAF
TRBJ2-3,TRBV6-4,ASGTGGTDTQY
TRBJ1-2,TRBV5-4,ASSLGGTASNLGYT
TRBJ2-6,TRBV10-1,ASSDGGPNSGANVLT
TRBJ1-1,TRBV5-5,ASSSYGTGTTEAF
TRBJ2-3,TRBV9,ASSALAGGDTQY
TRBJ1-2,TRBV7-9,ASSSGGQVDGYT
TRBJ1-2,TRBV7-6,ASSPGTDYGYT
TRBJ2-3,TRBV5-6,ASSPGLGADTQY
TRBJ2-1,TRBV9,ASSPLAGLSYNEQF
TRBJ1-1,TRBV18,ASSPDGTGAWNTEAF
TRBJ1-2,TRBV5-6,ASSRDRGRYDYGYT
TRBJ1-1,TRBV10-1,ASSDSLNFMLREAF
TRBJ1-1,TRBV4-1,ASSQFRTGANTEAF
TRBJ2-7,TRBV29-1,SATGKGAYEQY
TRBJ2-2,TRBV30,AWRYGGSTGELF